This T cell receptor beta chain came from a study of cytomegalovirus exposure and HLA in healthy donors. Overall study findings and caveats: Using a false discovery rate of 0.05, a later analysis showed that approximately 17,000 TCR beta sequences were associated with HLA alleles. The classifier reportedly diagnosed cytomegalovirus status with high specificity and sensitivity. Accurate predictions that matched the HLA-A and HLA-B alleles of most subjects were reportedly made from TCR beta sequences.

Primers included in the PCR were 60 Vbeta and 13 Jbeta primers. The table came from immunoSEQ multiplex PCR; TCRdb's copy has only in-frame clones and leaves some out. The sample contains more than 85,000 clones, approximately 81% of which appear only once. J gave up 5 bases and V 1 base, and 8 bases lay outside the gene matches. This CDR3 has 17 amino acids. The germline gives CDR1 SGHVS, CDR2 FQNEAQ. Turning to this clone: Its antigen is currently unknown.

The V call is TRBV7-8, the J call TRBJ2-2; 9 bases are a match to TRBD2. The material sequenced was PBMCs. The receptor was derived from a female donor in good health and CMV-seropositive. CDR3 amino acids: CASSLGPLAGGTGELFF. The CDR3 region has the DNA TGTGCCAGCAGCTTAGGTCCACTGGCGGGAGGGACCGGGGAGCTGTTTTTT.